A single sample is the source of the 21 T cell receptor beta chains below, sequenced in a study of control samples from healthy donors and cancer patients. Clones were sequenced by immunoSEQ multiplex PCR, and TCRdb holds only the in-frame ones, with some missing. This sample has 90,000 to 100,000 clones; 90% occur once, and the top ten carry about 4%. The specimen was blood. Receptor source: a woman younger than 30 in good health.

Here the CDR3 reads CATSSVGTSGGAIETQYF. The CDR3 DNA sequence: TGTGCCACCAGCAGTGTTGGGACTAGCGGGGGGGCCATAGAGACCCAGTACTTC. V is TRBV15 and J is TRBJ2-5; TRBD2 matches at 16 bases. This CDR3 is built from 18 residues. Germline V gives CDR1 LNHNV, CDR2 YYDKDF (reference sequence). The V segment lost 3 bases and the J segment 4 bases; nucleotides outside the gene matches: 8.

The rearrangement joins TRBV7-8 to TRBJ1-1, with D uncertain. The germline V gene has CDR1 SGHVS and CDR2 FQNEAQ. This CDR3 spans 15 amino acids. Trimming pared 2 bases from V and 1 base from J, leaving 11 bases between. The CDR3 coding sequence is TGTGCCAGCAGCTTATCGATTGGAAGGAACACTGAAGCTTTCTTT. It yields the protein CASSLSIGRNTEAFF.

The chain couples TRBV20-1 to TRBJ1-1, with D maybe TRBD1 (6 bases). V lost 4 bases, J lost 8 bases, and 11 bases lay in between. The CDR3 runs to 11 residues. CDR1 and CDR2 from the germline V gene are DFQATT and SNEGSKA (reference sequence). The CDR3, as DNA: TGCAGTGCTACTCCCCAGGGGGAAGCTTTCTTT. This codes for CSATPQGEAFF.

The rearrangement joins TRBV6-5 to TRBJ1-1, with D possibly being TRBD1 (6 bases). CDR1 is MNHEY and CDR2 is SVGAGI in the germline V gene. Trimming removed 5 bases from V and 4 bases from J, with 8 bases in between. This CDR3 has 12 residues. CDR3 sequence: CASSTGTTEAFF. In DNA form, the CDR3 reads TGTGCCAGCAGTACAGGGACCACTGAAGCTTTCTTT.

In DNA, the CDR3 is TGCAGCGTTCGGCAGGGGAGTTTCGAATCACCCCTCCACTTT. Its protein is CSVRQGSFESPLHF. The chain joins TRBV29-1 to TRBJ1-6; TRBD1 is a possible D gene (6 bases). The V end lost 5 bases, the J end lost 10 bases, and 18 bases lay between the germline ends. Germline values: CDR1 SQVTM, CDR2 ANQGSEA. There are 14 residues in the CDR3.

The rearrangement links TRBV7-8 to TRBJ1-2; D possibly corresponds to TRBD1 (6 bases). The germline CDR1 and CDR2 sequences are SGHVS and FQNEAQ. CDR3 length: 16 amino acids. With 0 bases removed from V and 4 bases from J, the gap between germline ends came to 15 bases. CDR3 nucleotide sequence: TGTGCCAGCAGCTTAGCGTTGGGCGGGGGCCTCTATGGCTACACCTTC. Residues: CASSLALGGGLYGYTF.

The chain couples TRBV6-4 to TRBJ1-4; TRBD1 might be the D (5 bases). Germline V gene data show CDR1 as MRHNA and CDR2 as SNTAGT. V gave up 3 bases and J gave up 6 bases, with 11 bases separating them. The CDR3 totals 14 residues. CDR3 residues: CASSERAGDEKLFF. The CDR3 DNA reads TGTGCCAGCAGTGAAAGGGCGGGGGATGAAAAACTGTTTTTT.

Of note for this clone: The junction departs from germline at one end; a sequencing error may be responsible. CDR3 loop: CASSEGTRTGEAF. As DNA, the CDR3 is TGTGCCAGCAGTGAGGGAACTCGGACAGGGGAGGCCTTC. J is TRBJ1-2 and V is TRBV25-1; 9 nucleotides align to TRBD1. Germline lookup yields CDR1 MGHDK and CDR2 SYGVNS. The CDR3 sequence is 13 residues long.

The V call is TRBV25-1, the J call TRBJ1-3, with D unclear. The CDR3 consists of 17 residues. Trimming cost V 0 bases and J 0 bases, with 12 bases left between them. CDR1 is MGHDK, CDR2 SYGVNS, per germline. CDR3 DNA sequence: TGTGCCAGCAGTGAATACAGCACGGATTCCTCTGGAAACACCATATATTTT. Translating it yields CASSEYSTDSSGNTIYF.

CDR3 bases: TGTGCCAGCAGTGAAGCGAACCTGGGGCACTCTGGGGCCAACGTCCTGACTTTC. Protein: CASSEANLGHSGANVLTF. The rearrangement joins TRBV2 to TRBJ2-6, with D maybe TRBD1 (5 bases). Germline V gene sequence: CDR1 SNHLY, CDR2 FYNNEI. This CDR3 contains 18 residues. V was clipped by 0 bases and J by 0 bases, with 12 bases between them. Complete variable domain (other parts from reference TRBV2 and TRBJ2-6): EPEVTQTPSHQVTQMGQEVILRCVPISNHLYFYWYRQILGQKVEFLVSFYNNEISEKSEIFDDQFSVERPDGSNFTLKIRSTKLEDSAMYFCASSEANLGHSGANVLTFGAGSRLTVL.

The CDR3 protein is CASSPTGWTEAFF. The CDR3 DNA reads as TGTGCCAGCAGCCCTACTGGGTGGACTGAAGCTTTCTTT. V and J are TRBV3-1 (or the pseudogene TRBV3-2) and TRBJ1-1, with D unclear. This CDR3 spans 13 amino acids. Germline V gene sequence: CDR1 LGHDT, CDR2 YNNKEL (reference sequence). The V and J ends lost 4 bases and 5 bases respectively, with 11 bases between them.

V gene TRBV5-1 combines with J gene TRBJ1-2; D is unclear. V was cut by 4 bases and J by 0 bases, with 10 bases left in between. The CDR3 has 14 residues. Germline V gives CDR1 SGHRS, CDR2 YFSETQ. DNA for the CDR3: TGCGCCAGCAGCCCGGACCGGACTAACTATGGCTACACCTTC. This encodes CASSPDRTNYGYTF.

The chain has TRBV11-2 and TRBJ2-3, with TRBD2 matching 15 bases. Germline V gene data show CDR1 as SGHAT and CDR2 as FQNNGV. CDR3 length equals 17 residues. Trimming took 1 base from V and 6 from J; bases not matched to a gene: 5. The CDR3 region is CASSLVGLAGGDDTQYF. The CDR3 nucleotides read TGTGCCAGCAGCTTAGTGGGACTAGCGGGGGGTGACGATACGCAGTATTTT.

Only one count was recorded for this clone. This chain links TRBV14 with TRBJ1-2, with D possibly TRBD1 on 5 matching bases. Germline V CDR1 and CDR2: SGHDN, FVKESK. This CDR3 has 17 amino acids. Trimming pared 4 bases from V and 0 bases from J, leaving 18 bases between. The CDR3 nucleotides read TGTGCCAGCAGCCGCGTGCTTGGGGCGGACCCTAACTATGGCTACACCTTC. It translates to CASSRVLGADPNYGYTF. The full variable domain, its missing parts supplied by reference TRBV14 and TRBJ1-2, is EAGVTQFPSHSVIEKGQTVTLRCDPISGHDNLYWYRRVMGKEIKFLLHFVKESKQDESGMPNNRFLAERTGGTYSTLKVQPAELEDSGVYFCASSRVLGADPNYGYTFGSGTRLTVV.

The chain carries TRBV10-3 and TRBJ2-1; 10 positions match TRBD2. V gave up 6 bases and J gave up 6 bases; unmatched junction bases: 5. The CDR3 is 14 residues long. Per germline, CDR1 ENHRY and CDR2 SYGVKD. The CDR3 nucleotides read TGTGCCATCAGAGCGGGGGGGCTCTCCAATGAGCAGTTCTTC. This gives the protein CAIRAGGLSNEQFF.

In this sample, this clone turned up a few times. The chain is built from TRBV7-9 and TRBJ1-1; 7 bases are a match to TRBD1. The CDR3 totals 14 residues. Germline loops: CDR1 SEHNR, CDR2 FQNEAQ (reference sequence). V shed 2 bases and J 5 bases; nucleotides not matched to a gene: 5. In DNA form, the CDR3 reads TGTGCCAGCAGCTTATCGACAGGGCAGACTGAAGCTTTCTTT. This gives the protein CASSLSTGQTEAFF. Based on the CDR3 plus reference TRBV7-9 and TRBJ1-1, the full variable domain is DTGVSQNPRHKITKRGQNVTFRCDPISEHNRLYWYRQTLGQGPEFLTYFQNEAQLEKSRLLSDRFSAERPKGSFSTLEIQRTEQGDSAMYLCASSLSTGQTEAFFGQGTRLTVV.

The chain combines TRBV5-1 with TRBJ1-2; perhaps TRBD1 as D (5 bases). The CDR3 is 14 residues long. Germline lookup yields CDR1 SGHRS and CDR2 YFSETQ. V was trimmed by 4 bases and J by 8 bases, leaving 18 bases between them. CDR3 nucleotides: TGCGCCAGCAGCCCAGGGAGCCTAGAAGACGGCTACACCTTC. Amino acids: CASSPGSLEDGYTF.

The rearrangement links TRBV7-9 to TRBJ1-1; D possibly corresponds to TRBD1 (5 bases). This CDR3 comprises 13 residues. CDR1 is SEHNR and CDR2 is FQNEAQ in the germline V gene (reference sequence). V was trimmed by 2 bases and J by 5 bases, leaving 9 bases between them. The CDR3 protein is CASSLWGGTEAFF. Here the CDR3 DNA reads TGTGCCAGCAGCTTATGGGGGGGAACTGAAGCTTTCTTT.

This chain uses TRBV9 with TRBJ1-4, with 8 positions matching TRBD1. In germline, CDR1 is SGDLS, CDR2 YYNGEE. Losses at the gene ends were 5 bases for V and 10 bases for J; bases not matched to a gene: 13. The CDR3 sequence is 15 residues long. The CDR3 region is CASRPGQGTGGKLFF. The CDR3 DNA follows: TGTGCCAGCAGGCCAGGACAGGGCACAGGGGGAAAACTGTTTTTT.

V gene TRBV6-1 combines with J gene TRBJ1-2, with TRBD1 matching 10 bases. Germline CDR1 MNHNS, CDR2 SASEGT. The CDR3 extends over 15 amino acids. V lost 2 bases to trimming and J lost 7 bases; unmatched junction nucleotides: 7. As DNA, the CDR3 is TGTGCCAGCAGTGAAAATCCGACAGGGGGCTTTGGCTACACCTTC. Translating gives CASSENPTGGFGYTF.

The chain recombines TRBV4-1 with TRBJ1-2; D is possibly TRBD1 (5 bases). V gave up 0 bases and J gave up 3 bases, with 11 bases separating them. The CDR3 is 15 amino acids. The germline CDR1 and CDR2 sequences are MGHRA and YSYEKL. CDR3 DNA sequence: TGCGCCAGCAGCCAAGAAATTCAGGGTCACTATGGCTACACCTTC. Translated, it gives CASSQEIQGHYGYTF.